Listed below are T cell receptor beta chains from one sample, sequenced in a study of cytomegalovirus exposure and HLA in healthy donors. The repertoire was sequenced with immunoSEQ multiplex PCR; TCRdb's copy has only in-frame clones and lacks some. This table holds some 150,000 clones, approximately 86% found once. Sample: PBMCs. The receptor set was obtained from a woman aged 45-65 years in good health and CMV-seropositive. Each CDR3 is given with its conserved first and last residue. Fields, in order: CDR3 length, V gene, J gene, CDR3 protein.

>15|TRBV7-2|TRBJ1-2
CASSLGLSRAYGYTF
>16|TRBV5-1|TRBJ1-1
CASSFAPGEGKTEAFF
>14|TRBV10-3|TRBJ2-2
CAISEVRGSGELFF
>13|TRBV5-6|TRBJ1-1
CASSLGQGSSAFF
>12|TRBV2|TRBJ2-3
CATRGAGDTQYF
>13|TRBV30|TRBJ1-3
CAWNGGSGNTIYF
>16|TRBV4-3|TRBJ2-7
CASSQDWNRGAYEQYF
>15|TRBV28|TRBJ1-1
CASSSDRGMNTEAFF
>13|TRBV9|TRBJ1-2
CASSPNTGDGYTF
>16|TRBV28|TRBJ1-2
CASRTGQVGLGYGYTF
>15|TRBV5-5|TRBJ2-7
CASSLDVAGLFEQYF
>15|TRBV4-1|TRBJ1-6
CASSQENLRYSPLHF
>15|TRBV25-1|TRBJ1-2
CASSDPGLPPYGYTF
>11|TRBV20-1|TRBJ1-2
CSATDSYGYTF
>15|TRBV5-1|TRBJ2-1
CASSFLAGGHNEQFF
>14|TRBV6-1|TRBJ1-1
CASKWTGGGTEAFF
>14|TRBV4-1|TRBJ1-4
CASSQTGFGEKLFF
>14|TRBV30|TRBJ2-7
CAWSVQGRGYEQYF
>10|TRBV29-1|TRBJ1-1
CSVEEVGAFF
>15|TRBV4-3|TRBJ2-3
CASSPRQGGTDTQYF
>16|TRBV7-2|TRBJ2-5
CASSLVEGTGVVTQYF
>15|TRBV5-5|TRBJ2-7
CASSLEGVLFGEQYF
>14|TRBV6-5|TRBJ1-1
CASRHGQGNTEAFF
>14|TRBV9|TRBJ1-1
CASSVDMVDTEAFF
>15|TRBV11-2|TRBJ1-6
CASRTDQGVNSPLHF
>12|TRBV6-5|TRBJ1-1
CASSYGGGEAFF
>17|TRBV27|TRBJ2-1
CASSLSAGWVSYNEQFF
>14|TRBV5-1|TRBJ2-1
CASSAGQGGNEQFF
>15|TRBV10-2|TRBJ2-5
CASSASGGNQETQYF
>14|TRBV7-8|TRBJ1-4
CASSLSGSRSTLFF
>15|TRBV6-1|TRBJ1-4
CASSVHSLTNEKLFF
>14|TRBV7-2|TRBJ1-1
CASSLVGRETEAFF
>15|TRBV2|TRBJ1-1
CASSAPTGVNTEAFF
>14|TRBV29-1|TRBJ2-3
CSVEGTGTADTQYF
>15|TRBV14|TRBJ2-2
CASSQTRFGTGELFF
>17|TRBV7-2|TRBJ2-2
CASSLGGARVRTGELFF
>16|TRBV18|TRBJ1-1
CASSPFSDRMGTEAFF
>17|TRBV5-6|TRBJ2-4
CASSGTGTGVYNVIQYF
>19|TRBV2|TRBJ2-2
CASSILGTSGGDLTGELFF
>15|TRBV7-8|TRBJ2-3
CASSPVGLPTTTQYF
>15|TRBV25-1|TRBJ1-5
CASSEAGPSNQPQHF
>14|TRBV27|TRBJ2-3
CASSPRQGPDTQYF
>13|TRBV14|TRBJ1-2
CASRPGGAGGYTF
>14|TRBV19|TRBJ1-4
CASAPGVVNEKLFF
>15|TRBV2|TRBJ2-1
CASRVGTSGVDEQFF
>15|TRBV2|TRBJ1-5
CASSGATGFSQPQHF
>18|TRBV4-3|TRBJ2-3
CASSQDLPRQGSIDTQYF
>15|TRBV5-8|TRBJ2-7
CASSLDRSRFYEQYF
>14|TRBV11-2|TRBJ1-4
CASSLYSNNEKLFF
>16|TRBV7-2|TRBJ1-2
CASSLDPGVKAYGYTF
>15|TRBV4-2|TRBJ2-7
CASSAAGTGGHEQYF
>14|TRBV5-1|TRBJ2-3
CASSLGDRTDTQYF
>12|TRBV25-1|TRBJ2-3
CASSARGDTQYF
>14|TRBV2|TRBJ1-2
CASSEPPGRYGYTF